This is a list of T cell receptor beta chains from one sample in a study of shared T cell receptors in the human thymus. The assay was immunoSEQ multiplex PCR, and TCRdb's table has in-frame clones only and misses some. This sample carries 600,000 to 900,000 clones, 70% to 90% of them seen once, and the ten largest clones take roughly 0.01%. These data were also filed under a second study, of human thymus T cells.

Sample: thymocytes. These receptors all come from a girl under three years old with a congenital heart defect. The CDR3 runs from the conserved cysteine through the conserved F or W. Fields, in order: V gene, clone size, D gene, CDR3 length, J gene, CDR3 protein, CDR3 DNA. D genes are given only for firm matches. A clone size is listed for some rows: how often the clone was seen (once, few, many), or a class if it is expanded.

TRBV5-6	NA	NA	16	TRBJ2-6	CASSLGRQGLSNVLTF	TGTGCCAGCAGCTTAGGTCGCCAGGGGCTCTCCAACGTCCTGACTTTC
TRBV6-1	NA	NA	11	TRBJ1-2	CASLGRYGYTF	TGTGCCAGCTTGGGCCGTTATGGCTACACCTTC
TRBV19	NA	TRBD1	14	TRBJ1-1	CASSHGQGGSRAFF	TGTGCCAGTAGCCATGGACAGGGAGGGAGTCGAGCTTTCTTT
TRBV28	once	NA	14	TRBJ1-1	CASSLAGATTEAFF	TGTGCCAGCAGTTTGGCAGGGGCAACTACTGAAGCTTTCTTT
TRBV2	NA	NA	13	TRBJ1-2	CASSERWESGYTF	TGTGCCAGCAGTGAAAGGTGGGAGAGTGGCTACACCTTC
TRBV19	NA	TRBD1	16	TRBJ1-6	CASSTQLDRANSPLHF	TGTGCCAGTAGTACGCAGTTAGACAGGGCTAATTCACCCCTCCACTTT
TRBV27	NA	NA	14	TRBJ2-5	CASSLPEDLETQYF	TGTGCCAGCAGTTTGCCGGAGGATTTAGAGACCCAGTACTTC
TRBV5-6	NA	TRBD1	17	TRBJ1-2	CASSADSTGGFYYGYTF	TGTGCCAGCAGCGCCGACTCGACAGGGGGCTTTTACTATGGCTACACCTTC
TRBV6-1	NA	TRBD2	15	TRBJ2-7	CASSAGLGVNYEQYF	TGTGCCAGCAGTGCGGGACTAGGTGTTAACTACGAGCAGTACTTC
TRBV7-2	NA	TRBD1	18	TRBJ2-7	CASSAGTGGSSTSYEQYF	TGTGCCAGCAGCGCAGGGACAGGGGGCTCTTCGACCTCCTACGAGCAGTACTTC
TRBV6-1	NA	NA	15	TRBJ1-2	CASRPGGPHHYGYTF	TGTGCCAGCAGGCCGGGGGGGCCACACCACTATGGCTACACCTTC
TRBV6-6	NA	TRBD1	15	TRBJ1-6	CASSRADRLNSPLHF	TGTGCCAGCAGTCGCGCGGACAGGTTAAATTCACCCCTCCACTTT
TRBV4-1	NA	NA	17	TRBJ1-1	CASSQEKAGRWDTEAFF	TGCGCCAGCAGCCAAGAAAAGGCGGGCAGATGGGACACTGAAGCTTTCTTT
TRBV10-2	NA	TRBD2	12	TRBJ2-4	CASSEIGGGQYF	TGCGCCAGCAGTGAAATTGGGGGGGGTCAGTACTTC
TRBV2	NA	NA	17	TRBJ1-6	CASSELGTRLVDSPLHF	TGTGCCAGCAGTGAATTGGGGACAAGACTCGTGGATTCACCCCTCCACTTT
TRBV18	few	TRBD1	13	TRBJ1-1	CASSPTGYSEAFF	TGTGCCAGCTCACCGACAGGGTACTCTGAAGCTTTCTTT
TRBV4-1	NA	NA	15	TRBJ2-4	CASSPRFLAKNIQYF	TGCGCCAGCAGCCCACGGTTCTTAGCCAAAAACATTCAGTACTTC
TRBV27	few	TRBD1	14	TRBJ1-2	CASKATGGGYGYTF	TGTGCCAGCAAAGCTACAGGGGGCGGATATGGCTACACCTTC
TRBV5-1	NA	NA	16	TRBJ1-1	CASSLGQEPPWTEAFF	TGCGCCAGCAGCTTGGGACAAGAACCACCATGGACTGAAGCTTTCTTT
TRBV5-6	NA	TRBD1	14	TRBJ1-1	CASNYRDRYTEAFF	TGTGCCAGCAACTACCGGGACAGATACACTGAAGCTTTCTTT
TRBV5-4	NA	NA	16	TRBJ2-1	CASSLRRGGTYNEQFF	TGTGCCAGCAGCTTGCGCCGAGGGGGAACCTACAATGAGCAGTTCTTC
TRBV5-6	NA	TRBD2	19	TRBJ2-7	CASSCRTSGGARMTYEQYF	TGTGCCAGCAGCTGCAGGACTAGCGGGGGGGCCAGGATGACCTACGAGCAGTACTTC
TRBV27	NA	NA	18	TRBJ1-6	CASSHTSRGGSYNSPLHF	TGTGCCAGCAGCCACACCTCCCGCGGCGGGTCCTATAATTCCCCCCTCCACTTT
TRBV18	few	NA	15	TRBJ1-1	CASSQAGHANTEAFF	TGTGCCAGCTCACAAGCTGGACATGCGAACACTGAAGCTTTCTTT
TRBV7-9	NA	TRBD1	13	TRBJ1-2	CASSLEGAVGYTF	TGTGCCAGCAGCTTAGAGGGGGCGGTCGGCTACACCTTC
TRBV4-1	NA	NA	15	TRBJ1-2	CASSQPTGSQYGYTF	TGCGCCAGCAGCCAACCGACAGGCTCTCAATATGGCTACACCTTC
TRBV9	NA	TRBD2	17	TRBJ2-1	CASSVGMFSGGADEQFF	TGTGCCAGCAGCGTAGGAATGTTCAGCGGGGGGGCGGATGAGCAGTTCTTC
TRBV4-3	once	NA	15	TRBJ1-4	CASSQGGGSNEKLFF	TGCGCCAGCAGCCAAGGGGGAGGGTCGAATGAAAAACTGTTTTTT
TRBV19	few	NA	13	TRBJ2-7	CASSKGTPYEQYF	TGTGCCAGTAGTAAAGGGACACCCTACGAGCAGTACTTC
TRBV18	NA	NA	18	TRBJ2-1	CASSPPTGHTNTYNEQFF	TGTGCCAGCTCACCACCAACTGGACACACAAATACCTACAATGAGCAGTTCTTC